Listed here are 8 T cell receptor beta chains from one sample, sequenced in a study of breast tumors, draining lymph nodes, adjacent tissues. TCRdb called the multiplex PCR reads again in MiXCR, with one record for every CDR3 protein. This table has about 200,000 distinct CDR3 sequences, 25% to 40% appearing once. Samples came from axillary lymph nodes draining the breast cancer. Material for sequencing was axillary lymph node tissue. All receptors derive from a female donor with breast cancer. Some clones in this sample may be carry-over from other donors' samples.

On this clonotype: A read error may be the cause here, since a much bigger clone is one base away. The J gene is TRBJ2-1, the V gene TRBV20-1; the match to TRBD2 covers 9 bases. Germline lookup yields CDR1 DFQATT and CDR2 SNEGSKA (reference sequence). The CDR3 covers 14 residues. With V trimmed by 5 bases and J by 9 bases, 11 bases remained unmatched. The CDR3 is CSAASGILRAEQFF. CDR3 in DNA: TGCAGTGCTGCTAGCGGGATACTGAGGGCTGAGCAGTTCTTC.

This clonotype was counted a single time. The chain combines TRBV12-3 or TRBV12-4 with TRBJ2-3, with 15 bases aligning to TRBD2. The CDR3 runs to 15 residues. Trimming removed 6 bases from V and 10 bases from J; junction bases left unmatched: 8. This CDR3 reads CASSSPGLAGGSQYF. The CDR3 DNA is TGTGCCAGCAGCTCCCCGGGACTAGCGGGGGGTTCGCAGTATTTT.

The rearrangement joins TRBV5-1 to TRBJ2-3, with TRBD2 matching over 13 bases. The ends lost 1 base at V and 4 bases at J; junction bases unmatched: 3. The CDR3 is 16 amino acids. Germline-derived CDR1 and CDR2 are SGHRS and YFSETQ. CDR3 loop: CASSLRGLAGADTQYF. CDR3 sequence (DNA): TGCGCCAGCAGCTTGCGAGGACTAGCGGGAGCAGATACGCAGTATTTT.

This clonotype was seen many times. The genes are TRBV7-9 and TRBJ2-5; 10 bases agree with TRBD2. This CDR3 has 20 amino acids. Germline loops: CDR1 SEHNR, CDR2 FQNEAQ (reference sequence). With V trimmed by 4 bases and J by 1 base, 18 bases remained unmatched. DNA of the CDR3: TGTGCCAGCAGCTCTTTGGCCCCTCTCCCTAGCGGGGGTCTCCAAGAGACCCAGTACTTC. Protein: CASSSLAPLPSGGLQETQYF.

This clonotype occurred many times. The V call is TRBV7-9, the J call TRBJ2-1; D is unresolved. The CDR3 is 15 residues long. V was pared by 3 bases and J by 5 bases, with 14 bases between. The V gene's germline CDR1 is SEHNR and CDR2 FQNEAQ (reference sequence). This CDR3 reads CASSFEVPINNEQFF. CDR3 in DNA: TGTGCCAGCAGCTTCGAGGTTCCGATTAACAATGAGCAGTTCTTC.

In its sample, this clonotype was seen many times. The chain couples TRBV7-2 to TRBJ2-3, with 13 bases lining up with TRBD2. Looked up from germline, CDR1 is SGHTA and CDR2 is FQGNSA. The V and J ends lost 3 bases and 0 bases, in that order; junction bases with no gene match: 9. CDR3 length equals 19 residues. The CDR3 region is CASSFRTSGSGVSTDTQYF. The DNA for the CDR3 is TGTGCCAGCAGCTTTCGGACTAGCGGGAGTGGAGTTAGCACAGATACGCAGTATTTT.

This rearrangement joins TRBV29-1 to TRBJ1-5, with 11 bases fitting TRBD1. Germline CDR1 SQVTM, CDR2 ANQGSEA. The CDR3 sequence is 15 residues long. Unmatched junction bases numbered 6, after V lost 6 bases and J lost 2 bases. CDR3 sequence: CSVGQGASCNQPQHF. In nucleotides, the CDR3 is TGCAGCGTCGGACAGGGGGCATCGTGCAATCAGCCCCAGCATTTT.

This clonotype was found many times. This rearrangement joins TRBV19 to TRBJ2-2, with 10 nucleotides matching TRBD2. CDR3 length equals 18 residues. CDR1 is LNHDA, CDR2 SQIVND, per germline (reference sequence). The ends lost 5 bases at V and 6 bases at J; junction bases unmatched: 15. CDR3 sequence: CASSRSSGGARDAGELFF. CDR3 in DNA: TGTGCCAGTAGTCGATCGAGCGGGGGGGCTCGGGACGCCGGGGAGCTGTTTTTT.